This T cell receptor beta chain was sequenced for a study of T cell changes during pregnancy in multiple sclerosis. The CDR3 is 13 residues long. V dropped 3 bases and J dropped 5 bases, with 8 bases sitting between them. Germline lookup yields CDR1 MDHEN and CDR2 SYDVKM. Clones were sequenced by immunoSEQ multiplex PCR, and TCRdb holds only the in-frame ones, with some missing. Altogether 70,000 to 80,000 clones are present, 85% to 95% being singletons, with the ten largest covering more than 1%. The table lists this clone with a count of one. The starting material was peripheral blood, obtained in the first trimester of pregnancy. The J gene is TRBJ1-5, the V gene TRBV28; D remains unclear. This TCR was recovered from a female donor with multiple sclerosis, enrolled in a pregnancy study. CDR3 protein: CASSFGVHQPQHF. CDR3 in DNA: TGTGCCAGCAGTTTCGGGGTACATCAGCCCCAGCATTTT.